These 8 T cell receptor beta chains originate from one sample sequenced in a study of T-cell reconstitution after alpha-beta-depleted transplantation in children. Researchers prepared the TCRbeta library using unique molecular identifiers, the study reports. One entry per CDR3 protein results from TCRdb running MiXCR on the PCR reads. Among hundreds of thousands of distinct CDR3 sequences listed, around 17% were seen once. Sequencing was performed on PBMCs from the stem cell graft donor, taken from the stem cell graft. The receptor source for this set is a human donor who donated a stem cell graft to a child with acute myeloid leukemia.

This clonotype was recorded a few times. The chain combines TRBV6-2 or TRBV6-3 with TRBJ2-3, with 9 bases lining up with TRBD2. V shed 4 bases, J shed 0 bases, and the junction held 5 bases outside the gene matches. The CDR3 runs to 16 residues. Germline assignment: CDR1 MNHEY and CDR2 SVGEGT. This CDR3 reads CASSSLAGASTDTQYF. The CDR3 DNA follows: TGTGCCAGCAGTTCGTTAGCGGGGGCTAGCACAGATACGCAGTATTTT.

With regard to this clonotype: The junction and the germline gene differ at one end; a read error may be behind it. The V call is TRBV20-1, the J call TRBJ2-7, with D possibly matching TRBD1 (8 bases). CDR3 length: 16 amino acids. CDR1 is DFQATT and CDR2 is SNEGSKA in the germline V gene (reference sequence). The CDR3 coding sequence is TGCTGTGCCGTCAAAGGGGGGGGCAGGGGGCGACCCGAGCAGTACTTC. This translates into CCAVKGGGRGRPEQYF.

This clonotype turned up a few times. The chain combines TRBV18 with TRBJ2-1; 7 bases match TRBD1. Trimming took 4 bases from V and 1 from J; bases not matched to a gene: 7. Per germline, CDR1 KGHSH and CDR2 LQKENI. This CDR3 is 16 amino acids long. DNA for the CDR3: TGTGCCAGCTCACGATTGACAGGGATGTCCTACAATGAGCAGTTCTTC. Amino acid sequence: CASSRLTGMSYNEQFF.

This chain links TRBV7-9 with TRBJ1-1; weak D call: TRBD1 (5 bases). CDR1 SEHNR and CDR2 FQNEAQ come from the germline V gene (reference sequence). This CDR3 region has 12 residues. The ends were cut back, 2 bases at V and 8 bases at J, with 9 bases in the middle. CDR3 bases: TGTGCCAGCAGCTTACAGGGACGGGAAGCTTTCTTT. Its translation: CASSLQGREAFF.

This clonotype has at least ten counts. CDR3 amino acids: CSASPLTDYEQYF. The CDR3 bases are TGCAGTGCTAGTCCCCTTACTGACTACGAGCAGTACTTC. The rearrangement joins TRBV20-1 to TRBJ2-7; D is unclear. The germline V gene encodes CDR1 DFQATT and CDR2 SNEGSKA (reference sequence). With 3 bases removed from V and 3 bases from J, the gap between germline ends came to 12 bases. The CDR3 consists of 13 residues.

This clonotype was found a few times. The rearrangement links TRBV5-1 to TRBJ1-4, with D unresolved. This CDR3 region has 15 residues. The germline gives CDR1 SGHRS, CDR2 YFSETQ. The V end lost 3 bases, the J end lost 0 bases, and 9 bases lay between the germline ends. CDR3 in amino acids: CASSSTGTTNEKLFF. The CDR3 DNA sequence: TGCGCCAGCAGCTCGACCGGGACAACTAATGAAAAACTGTTTTTT.

The CDR3: CSGGLDQETQYF. The CDR3, as DNA: TGCAGCGGGGGCCTTGACCAAGAGACCCAGTACTTC. This chain connects TRBV29-1 to TRBJ2-5, with D perhaps TRBD1 (5 bases). The CDR3 runs to 12 residues. The ends were cut back, 7 bases at V and 0 bases at J, with 9 bases in the middle. The V gene's germline CDR1 is SQVTM and CDR2 ANQGSEA.

This clonotype occurred many times. The gene calls are TRBV6-1 and TRBJ2-3; 9 bases match TRBD2. CDR1 is MNHNS and CDR2 is SASEGT in the germline V gene. With V trimmed by 7 bases and J by 5 bases, 4 bases remained unmatched. CDR3 length: 13 residues. CDR3 DNA: TGTGCCAGCACGGCGGGGGGGGTAGATACGCAGTATTTT. Amino acids: CASTAGGVDTQYF.